This TCR beta chain is drawn from a study of cytomegalovirus exposure and HLA in healthy donors. Study conclusions and caveats: Highest at DRB1 and lowest at HLA-C, TCR association rates differed among HLA loci in a later analysis. The authors excluded some V segments, including TRBV6-2 and TRBV6-3, as indistinguishable. The investigators catalogued 150 to 200 TCR beta chains as cytomegalovirus-associated.

V was pared by 6 bases and J by 3 bases, with 6 bases of the junction left unmatched. Germline CDR1 is SNHLY and CDR2 is FYNNEI. CDR3 length: 15 amino acids. This clone is a singleton in its sample. Its cognate antigen is unknown. The PCR was carried out with 60 Vbeta primers and 13 Jbeta primers. Here immunoSEQ multiplex PCR was the method, and the copy in TCRdb shows in-frame clones only, minus some. The sample holds under 200,000 clones, roughly 80% seen once. The chain is built from TRBV2 and TRBJ2-7; 12 bases are shared with TRBD2. The sequence derives from a human donor in good health. The sequencing input was PBMCs. The CDR3 DNA is TGTGCCAGCAGGTCGACTAGCGGGGGAATCTACGAGCAGTACTTC. Amino acids: CASRSTSGGIYEQYF.